The present TCR beta chain was sequenced within a study of CD8 T cells in ankylosing spondylitis. General study findings and limits: Existing reports had already noted some motif variants in reactive arthritis synovial fluid and blood. Reportedly, disease-linked clones are significantly enriched in ankylosing spondylitis patients' matched synovial fluid. With a CD8+ phenotype, disease-linked clones were relatively rare in peripheral blood. For ankylosing spondylitis blood, a TCR beta motif of about eight highly homologous variants appeared characteristic.

This clonotype occurred many times. Its antigen is undetermined. Libraries for TCR beta were made by quantitative 5'-RACE with molecular barcodes. MiXCR, applied by TCRdb to the 5' RACE reads, yields one record per CDR3 protein. The sample yields around 430,000 distinct CDR3 sequences, 15% to 20% seen once. This CDR3 is built from 16 residues. Germline V CDR1 and CDR2: ENHRY, SYGVKD. Trimming took 8 bases from V and 7 from J; bases not matched to a gene: 12. The TCR comes from a male donor with ankylosing spondylitis. The genes are TRBV10-3 and TRBJ2-2, with 11 positions matching TRBD2. Specimen: blood, either unsorted or a sorted T cell fraction (not recorded which). CDR3 sequence: CAIGLLAGDQGGELFF. In DNA form, the CDR3 reads TGTGCCATCGGTTTACTAGCGGGAGATCAGGGCGGGGAGCTGTTTTTT.